The source of this T cell receptor (beta chain) is a study of T cells after yellow fever vaccination (dated by TCRdb to between 2017 and 2020). Study-wide context: The SMART-Seq v4 Ultra Low Input RNA kit was used to prepare libraries from fractions with low cell numbers. To follow T-cell clones before and after both primary and booster YFV17D yellow fever vaccination, bulk TCR alpha and beta repertoires underwent longitudinal sequencing. Two healthy male donors, one aged 18 to 30 and one aged 30 to 40 years, were included in the cohort. Blood samples were taken at several timepoints before and after primary and secondary immunization, and bulk PBMC replicates and cell subsets were isolated.

The treatment or condition label of this sample denotes: live attenuated yellow fever vaccine strain. At each blood-draw timepoint, two biological replicates of bulk PBMCs were obtained. PBMCs were isolated from peripheral blood using a standard Ficoll-Paque protocol. RNA was extracted with TriZol from bulk PBMCs, CD4 and CD8 fractions, and dextramer-positive and dextramer-negative fractions. TCR cDNA was synthesized by 5'RACE template switching, which introduced a universal primer site and unique molecular identifiers. cDNA synthesis was primed from both the TCR alpha and TCR beta constant segments. Two PCR steps were used to amplify libraries, with sample barcodes and sequencing adapters being added in the second step. Sequencing of libraries was done on Illumina HiSeq 2500 (2x100 bp) or NovaSeq (2x150 bp). Under the source paper's analysis protocol: MIGEC handled demultiplexing of reads and collapsing into UMI consensus sequences, while MiXCR performed V(D)J alignment. Clonotypes responding to the vaccine were identified with edgeR on replicate PBMC samples, with the criteria of FDR below 0.01 and a log2 fold change above 5 up to day 15. Bulk clonotypes were assigned CD4 or CD8 identity according to which sequenced CD4 or CD8 repertoire held them at higher abundance. TCRdb ran its own pipeline on the public reads, namely fastp trimming at Q25 and MiXCR clone calling, and kept in-frame beta chains. When rows share a CDR3 protein, they turn into one entry using the most common DNA and genes. The authors' filters were not applied to this entry. The sample includes fewer than 450,000 distinct CDR3 sequences, with around 10% observed a single time. The leading ten clones occupy more than 15% of the sample.

What the research found in general, with its limitations: Only a couple of donors were included in the study, so the extent to which the findings can be generalized is limited. The secondary T-cell response was found to be weaker but faster than the primary response, with a peak reached on day 5 rather than on day 15. Most clones expanded after primary vaccination (around 96% of CD4 and roughly 90% of CD8) were re-detected after the booster, suggesting that broad memory maintenance occurred. A small fraction of clonotypes showed up in both the CD4 and CD8 compartments, probably as a result of convergent recombination. Computational filtering was needed because FACS-sorted repertoires could contain abundant contaminating clonotypes from the bulk population.

This clonotype was recorded many times. Its antigen is not yet known. Nothing much larger sits one base from this clone, and base qualities are not available. Measured from the cysteine to the phenylalanine, the CDR3 is 17 residues long. The DNA shown is the 51-base CDR3, in frame from base 1. The germline V gene provides CDR1 SGHRS and CDR2 YFSETQ. V gives up 2 bases and J gives up 5 bases, and the segment between their germline ends measures 17 bases. The sequencing used PBMCs, collected on the day of the first yellow fever vaccination. The clonotype was recovered from a man younger than 30 who received the YFV17D yellow fever vaccine. The receptor chain draws on TRBV5-1 and TRBJ1-6; the D gene is perhaps TRBD1, from 5 matching bases. The DNA sequence is TGCGCCAGCAGCTTACGGGGGGGAAAGACCAATAATTCACCCCTCCACTTT. This translates into CASSLRGGKTNNSPLHF.